The 17 T cell receptor beta chains below all came from one sample that was sequenced in a study of blood T cells in healthy people across ages. The authors ran a second PCR of roughly 6 to 12 cycles using a sample-barcoded 5' primer and a J-beta primer mix. Each CDR3 protein is one row after TCRdb ran MiXCR on the 5' RACE reads. The profile shows some 1.6 million distinct CDR3 sequences, roughly 30% of them singletons. The sequenced material came from blood. Receptor source: a woman aged 25 to 39 in good health.

The rearrangement uses TRBV2 and TRBJ2-3, with unresolved D. CDR3 length equals 17 residues. The V gene's germline CDR1 is SNHLY and CDR2 FYNNEI. With 4 bases removed from V and 0 bases from J, the gap between germline ends came to 17 bases. The CDR3 DNA sequence: TGTGCCAGCAGTGGAATCTCGGGTGCTCTTAGCACAGATACGCAGTATTTT. Translated, it gives CASSGISGALSTDTQYF.

The chain employs TRBV11-1 and TRBJ2-3; D possibly matches TRBD1 or TRBD2 (6 bases each). The V and J ends lost 5 bases and 6 bases respectively, with 15 bases between them. There are 14 residues in the CDR3. Germline V lookup: CDR1 SGHAT, CDR2 FQDESV (reference sequence). Here the CDR3 reads CASSLGGRQDTQYF. CDR3 sequence (DNA): TGTGCCAGCAGCCTCGGGGGCCGCCAGGATACGCAGTATTTT. The full variable domain, its missing parts supplied by reference TRBV11-1 and TRBJ2-3, is EAEVAQSPRYKITEKSQAVAFWCDPISGHATLYWYRQILGQGPELLVQFQDESVVDDSQLPKDRFSAERLKGVDSTLKIQPAELGDSAMYLCASSLGGRQDTQYFGPGTRLTVL.

This clonotype occurred a few times. The rearrangement links TRBV20-1 to TRBJ2-7; 9 bases agree with TRBD2. V dropped 4 bases and J dropped 2; count of bases not matched to a gene: 6. The CDR3 consists of 14 residues. The V gene's germline CDR1 is DFQATT and CDR2 SNEGSKA (reference sequence). CDR3 region: CSATAGGGTYEQYF. CDR3 sequence (DNA): TGCAGTGCTACAGCGGGGGGCGGCACCTACGAGCAGTACTTC.

The rearrangement joins TRBV20-1 to TRBJ2-5; D is perhaps TRBD2 (6 bases). The CDR3 has 14 residues. CDR1 is DFQATT, CDR2 SNEGSKA, per germline (reference sequence). V was cut by 7 bases and J by 3 bases, with 18 bases left in between. The CDR3 DNA is TGCAGTGTCCCCCGGAGGGTGGGAGAAGAGACCCAGTACTTC. Protein sequence: CSVPRRVGEETQYF.

The V call is TRBV7-9, the J call TRBJ2-3, with 8 bases lining up with TRBD2. V was clipped by 5 bases and J by 5 bases; unmatched bases: 12. Germline CDR1 is SEHNR and CDR2 is FQNEAQ (reference sequence). The CDR3 spans 16 residues. The CDR3: CASSTSGRGVGDTQYF. For the CDR3, the DNA is TGTGCCAGCAGCACCAGCGGGAGAGGTGTCGGAGATACGCAGTATTTT.

The chain has TRBV30 and TRBJ2-7; TRBD2 might be the D (6 bases). Trimming took off 8 bases at V and 0 bases at J, with 14 bases between the two ends. This CDR3 has 13 residues. Germline V CDR1 and CDR2: GTSNPN, SVGIG (reference sequence). The CDR3, as DNA: TGTGCCGAATCGGGACTCAGCTCCTACGAGCAGTACTTC. It yields the protein CAESGLSSYEQYF.

The rearrangement links TRBV6-6 to TRBJ2-1; maybe TRBD2 (6 bases). The CDR3 extends over 16 amino acids. Trimming shortened V by 8 bases and J by 7 bases, and 24 bases separated the two germline ends. CDR1 is MNHNY, CDR2 SVGAGI, per germline (reference sequence). The DNA for the CDR3 is TGTGCCAGCTCTAGATCGGGGGTTTCGCGGAGTAATGAGCAGTTCTTC. Amino acids: CASSRSGVSRSNEQFF.

This clonotype was found a few times. CDR3 region: CASSLLGGVTDTQYF. CDR3 DNA: TGTGCCAGCAGTTTACTCGGGGGTGTAACAGATACGCAGTATTTT. The chain has TRBV27 and TRBJ2-3; TRBD2 is a possible D gene (6 bases). The CDR3 loop spans 15 amino acids. V shed 2 bases and J shed 3 bases, with 12 bases lying between them. Germline V lookup: CDR1 MNHEY, CDR2 SMNVEV (reference sequence).

In its sample, this clonotype was seen a few times. The chain couples TRBV5-6 to TRBJ2-3; D may be TRBD1 or TRBD2 (5 bases each). This CDR3 region has 14 residues. The germline gives CDR1 SGHDT, CDR2 YYEEEE. Trimming took 3 bases from V and 8 from J, leaving 16 bases between them. The CDR3 DNA sequence: TGTGCCAGCAGCTCCGTTAGGATCGGGGCTACGCAGTATTTT. It is translated as CASSSVRIGATQYF.

This clonotype was seen a single time. The genes are TRBV11-2 and TRBJ1-3; D call uncertain. Trimming took 6 bases from V and 0 from J, leaving 9 bases between them. The CDR3 totals 14 residues. Germline loops: CDR1 SGHAT, CDR2 FQNNGV. The CDR3 DNA sequence: TGTGCCAGCAGGTTCGCAGGCTCTGGAAACACCATATATTTT. Translating gives CASRFAGSGNTIYF.

This chain joins TRBV5-1 and TRBJ2-7; D is possibly TRBD1 (6 bases). This CDR3 region has 13 residues. The germline V gene has CDR1 SGHRS and CDR2 YFSETQ. Between the trimmed V and J ends, which lost 5 bases and 1 base, there was a span of 10 bases. For the CDR3, the DNA is TGCGCCAGCAGGACAGGTGTTTCCTACGAGCAGTACTTC. This sequence encodes CASRTGVSYEQYF.

A word on this clonotype: A read error may explain this, as a much larger clone is one base away. V and J are TRBV7-9 and TRBJ2-1, with unresolved D. This CDR3 spans 12 amino acids. From germline, CDR1 is SEHNR and CDR2 FQNEAQ (reference sequence). In nucleotides, the CDR3 is TGTGCCAGCAGCCAGTTGTACAATGGGCAGTTCTTC. Its translation: CASSQLYNGQFF.

In this sample, this clonotype turned up a few times. The chain links TRBV7-9 to TRBJ1-2; D is undetermined. This CDR3 has 14 amino acids. From germline, CDR1 is SEHNR and CDR2 FQNEAQ (reference sequence). With 2 bases removed from V and 7 bases from J, the gap between germline ends came to 14 bases. The DNA for the CDR3 is TGTGCCAGCAGCTTAATCGGGATCCGGGGTGGCTACACCTTC. Translation: CASSLIGIRGGYTF.

V usage is TRBV20-1 and J usage is TRBJ2-7; 7 nucleotides match TRBD2. In germline, CDR1 is DFQATT, CDR2 SNEGSKA (reference sequence). The CDR3 runs 13 residues. Germline trimming cut 3 bases from V and 6 bases from J; bases unmatched to any gene: 8. CDR3 bases: TGCAGTGCTAGTGAAGGACTAGACTCCGAGCAGTACTTC. Residues: CSASEGLDSEQYF.

The chain uses TRBV12-3 or TRBV12-4 and TRBJ2-3; 8 bases line up with TRBD2. CDR3 size: 13 residues. V lost 5 bases to trimming and J lost 4 bases; unmatched junction nucleotides: 2. CDR3 sequence: CASSQLAADTQYF. The DNA for the CDR3 is TGTGCCAGCAGTCAACTAGCGGCAGATACGCAGTATTTT.

This clonotype was seen only a few times. Possible read error: a much larger clone is one base away. The chain has TRBV4-2 and TRBJ2-5; a weak D match, TRBD2 (6 bases). Looked up from germline, CDR1 is LGHNA and CDR2 is YNFKEQ. This CDR3 has 13 amino acids. Trimming left V 5 bases short and J 5 bases short, with 12 bases between. The CDR3 nucleotides are TGTGCCAGCAGCTGCCCGGGAGAGGAGACCCAGTACTTC. Translating gives CASSCPGEETQYF.

The V gene is TRBV10-3, the J gene TRBJ2-7, with D possibly TRBD1 on 6 matching bases. V was shortened by 2 bases and J by 5 bases, with 10 bases between the two germline ends. Germline CDR1 is ENHRY and CDR2 is SYGVKD. The CDR3 spans 13 residues. The CDR3 protein is CAISERQGNEQYF. As DNA, the CDR3 is TGTGCCATCAGTGAGAGGCAGGGGAACGAGCAGTACTTC.